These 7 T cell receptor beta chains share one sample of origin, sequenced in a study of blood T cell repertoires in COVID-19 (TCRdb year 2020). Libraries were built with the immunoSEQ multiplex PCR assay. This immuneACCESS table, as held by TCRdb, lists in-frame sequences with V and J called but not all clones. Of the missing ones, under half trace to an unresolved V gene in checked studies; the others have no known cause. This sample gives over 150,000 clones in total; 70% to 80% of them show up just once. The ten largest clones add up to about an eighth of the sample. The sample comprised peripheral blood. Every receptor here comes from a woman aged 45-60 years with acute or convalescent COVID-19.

As DNA, the CDR3 is TGCGCCAGCAGCCAAGGGACAGGTGGGCCCCTTACTTATGGCTACACCTTC. It yields the protein CASSQGTGGPLTYGYTF. The rearrangement joins TRBV4-3 to TRBJ1-2, with TRBD1 matching over 7 bases. The CDR3 contains 17 residues. Per the germline V gene, CDR1 is LGHNA and CDR2 is YSLEER. Trimming at V came to 1 base and at J to 5 bases, leaving 13 bases not matched to a gene.

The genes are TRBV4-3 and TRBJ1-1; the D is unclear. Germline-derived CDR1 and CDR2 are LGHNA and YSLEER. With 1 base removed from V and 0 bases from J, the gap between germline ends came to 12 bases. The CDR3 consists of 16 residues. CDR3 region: CASSQVGGRLNTEAFF. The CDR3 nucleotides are TGCGCCAGCAGCCAAGTTGGAGGGCGGCTGAACACTGAAGCTTTCTTT.

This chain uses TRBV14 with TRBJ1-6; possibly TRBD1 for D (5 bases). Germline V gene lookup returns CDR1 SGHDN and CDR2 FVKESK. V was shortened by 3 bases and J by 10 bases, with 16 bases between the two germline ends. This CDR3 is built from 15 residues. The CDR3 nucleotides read TGTGCCAGCAGCCATCCCGCAGGGTCAATCTCACCCCTCCACTTT. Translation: CASSHPAGSISPLHF. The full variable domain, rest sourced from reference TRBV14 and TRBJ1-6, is EAGVTQFPSHSVIEKGQTVTLRCDPISGHDNLYWYRRVMGKEIKFLLHFVKESKQDESGMPNNRFLAERTGGTYSTLKVQPAELEDSGVYFCASSHPAGSISPLHFGNGTRLTVT.

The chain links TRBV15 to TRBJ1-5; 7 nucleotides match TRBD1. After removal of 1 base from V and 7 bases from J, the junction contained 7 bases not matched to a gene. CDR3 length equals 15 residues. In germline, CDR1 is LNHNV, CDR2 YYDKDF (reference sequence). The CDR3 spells CATSRGRTGYQPQHF. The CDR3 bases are TGTGCCACCAGCAGAGGTCGGACAGGATACCAGCCCCAGCATTTT.

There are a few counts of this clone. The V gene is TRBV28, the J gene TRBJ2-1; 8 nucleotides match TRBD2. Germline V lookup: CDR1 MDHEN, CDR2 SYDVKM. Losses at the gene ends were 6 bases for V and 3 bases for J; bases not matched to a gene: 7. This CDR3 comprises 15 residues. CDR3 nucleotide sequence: TGTGCCAGCAGGAGCGGGGGAGGCCTCTACAATGAGCAGTTCTTC. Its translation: CASRSGGGLYNEQFF.

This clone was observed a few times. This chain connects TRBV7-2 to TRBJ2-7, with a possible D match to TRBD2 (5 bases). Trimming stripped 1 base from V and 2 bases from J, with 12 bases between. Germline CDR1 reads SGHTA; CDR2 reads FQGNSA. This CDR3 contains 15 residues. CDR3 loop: CASSLDPFGTYEQYF. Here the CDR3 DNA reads TGTGCCAGCAGCTTAGACCCGTTCGGGACCTACGAGCAGTACTTC.

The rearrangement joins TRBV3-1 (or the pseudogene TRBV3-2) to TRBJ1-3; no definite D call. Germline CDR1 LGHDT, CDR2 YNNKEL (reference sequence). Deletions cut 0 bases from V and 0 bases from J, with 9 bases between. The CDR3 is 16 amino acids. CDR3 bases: TGTGCCAGCAGCCAAGAATACAGAATCTCTGGAAACACCATATATTTT. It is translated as CASSQEYRISGNTIYF.